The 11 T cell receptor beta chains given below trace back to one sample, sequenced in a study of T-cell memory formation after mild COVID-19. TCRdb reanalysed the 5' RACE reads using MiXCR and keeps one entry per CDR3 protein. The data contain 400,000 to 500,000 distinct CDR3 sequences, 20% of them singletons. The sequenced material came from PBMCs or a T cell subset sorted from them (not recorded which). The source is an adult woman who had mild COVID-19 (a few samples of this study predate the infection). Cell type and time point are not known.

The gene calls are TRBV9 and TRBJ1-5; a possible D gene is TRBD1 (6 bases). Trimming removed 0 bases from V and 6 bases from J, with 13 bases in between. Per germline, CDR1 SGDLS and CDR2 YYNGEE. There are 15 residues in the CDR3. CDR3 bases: TGTGCCAGCAGCGTAGGGTCAGGGGAGGGTCAGCCCCAGCATTTT. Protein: CASSVGSGEGQPQHF.

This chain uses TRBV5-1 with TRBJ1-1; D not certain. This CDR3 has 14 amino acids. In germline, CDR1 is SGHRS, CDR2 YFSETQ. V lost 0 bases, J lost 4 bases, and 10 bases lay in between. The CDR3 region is CASSLEMGITEAFF. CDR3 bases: TGCGCCAGCAGCTTGGAGATGGGGATCACTGAAGCTTTCTTT.

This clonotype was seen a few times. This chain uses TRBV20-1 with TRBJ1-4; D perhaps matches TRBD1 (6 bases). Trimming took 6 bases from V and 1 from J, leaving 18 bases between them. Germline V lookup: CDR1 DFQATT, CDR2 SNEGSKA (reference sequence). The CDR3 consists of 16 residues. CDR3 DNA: TGCAGTGCCGGAGGGGTTGGGGGCAGAACTAATGAAAAACTGTTTTTT. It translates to CSAGGVGGRTNEKLFF.

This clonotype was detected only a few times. The CDR3 DNA follows: TGCAGTGCTGACGGGACAGGGGATCGTCAGCCCCAGCATTTT. Encoded protein: CSADGTGDRQPQHF. The rearrangement links TRBV20-1 to TRBJ1-5; 10 nucleotides agree with TRBD1. This CDR3 has 14 residues. The germline CDR1 and CDR2 sequences are DFQATT and SNEGSKA (reference sequence). V lost 5 bases, J lost 6 bases, and 7 bases stayed unmatched.

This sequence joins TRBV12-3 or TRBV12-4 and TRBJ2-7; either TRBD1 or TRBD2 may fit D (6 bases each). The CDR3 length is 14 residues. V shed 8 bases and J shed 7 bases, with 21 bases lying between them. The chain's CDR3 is CASGLTGKGLEQYF. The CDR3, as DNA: TGTGCCAGCGGGCTAACAGGGAAGGGACTTGAGCAGTACTTC.

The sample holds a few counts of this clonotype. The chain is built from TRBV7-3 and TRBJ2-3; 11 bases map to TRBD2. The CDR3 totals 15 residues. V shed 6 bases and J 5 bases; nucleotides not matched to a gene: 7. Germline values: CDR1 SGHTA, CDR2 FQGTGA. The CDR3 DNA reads TGTGCCAGCAGTCTAACTAGCGGGAGCCGAGATACGCAGTATTTT. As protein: CASSLTSGSRDTQYF.

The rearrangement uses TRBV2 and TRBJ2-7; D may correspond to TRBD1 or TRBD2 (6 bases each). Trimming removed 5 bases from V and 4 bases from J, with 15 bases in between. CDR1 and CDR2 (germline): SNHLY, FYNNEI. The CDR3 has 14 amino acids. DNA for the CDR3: TGTGCCAGCAGTCCGCCGGAGGGGGGATACGAGCAGTACTTC. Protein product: CASSPPEGGYEQYF.

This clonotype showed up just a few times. CDR3 bases: TGCGCCAGCAGTCCTAGGGGACCGGGGGACACTGAAGCTTTCTTT. Residues: CASSPRGPGDTEAFF. The gene calls are TRBV4-1 and TRBJ1-1; the D gene is possibly TRBD1 (5 bases). The CDR3 is 15 amino acids. Trimming pared 6 bases from V and 3 bases from J, leaving 17 bases between. Germline loops: CDR1 MGHRA, CDR2 YSYEKL.

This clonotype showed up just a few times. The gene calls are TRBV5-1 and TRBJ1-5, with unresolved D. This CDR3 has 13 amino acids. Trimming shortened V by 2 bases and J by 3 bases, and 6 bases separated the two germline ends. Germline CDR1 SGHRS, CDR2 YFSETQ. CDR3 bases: TGCGCCAGCAGCTTTGGGTTCAATCAGCCCCAGCATTTT. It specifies CASSFGFNQPQHF.

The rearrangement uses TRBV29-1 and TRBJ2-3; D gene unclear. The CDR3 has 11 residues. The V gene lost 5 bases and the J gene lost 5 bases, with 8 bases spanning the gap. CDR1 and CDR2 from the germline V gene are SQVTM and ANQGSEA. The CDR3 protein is CSVTLGDTQYF. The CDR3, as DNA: TGCAGCGTTACCCTGGGAGATACGCAGTATTTT.

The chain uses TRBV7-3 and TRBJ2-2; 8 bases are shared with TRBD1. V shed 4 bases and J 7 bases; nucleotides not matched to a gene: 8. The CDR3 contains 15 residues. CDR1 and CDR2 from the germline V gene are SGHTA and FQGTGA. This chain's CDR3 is CASSSKQGGLGELFF. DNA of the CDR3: TGTGCCAGCAGCTCTAAACAGGGGGGCCTCGGGGAGCTGTTTTTT. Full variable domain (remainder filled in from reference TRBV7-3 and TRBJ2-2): GAGVSQTPSNKVTEKGKYVELRCDPISGHTALYWYRQSLGQGPEFLIYFQGTGAADDSGLPNDRFFAVRPEGSVSTLKIQRTERGDSAVYLCASSSKQGGLGELFFGEGSRLTVL.